The clone carrying this T cell receptor (beta chain) was seen repeatedly, ten times or more. Its antigen is not known. The entry originates in a study of T cells after yellow fever vaccination. Broader study findings: The study noted that FACS-sorted repertoires could contain abundant clonotypes contaminating from the bulk population. Overlap between CD4 and CD8 compartments was detected for a small share of clonotypes.

The CDR3 has 15 amino acids. Deletions cut 3 bases from V and 0 bases from J, with 8 bases between. The germline V gene has CDR1 SGHAT and CDR2 FQNNGV. Template switching with 5'RACE generated the TCR cDNA and added a universal primer site and UMIs. Using its own MiXCR run on the 5' RACE reads, TCRdb lists one record per CDR3 protein. The table lists approximately 330,000 distinct CDR3 sequences, roughly 4.3% of them singletons. The TCR was taken from a man between 18 and 35 years old who received the YFV17D yellow fever vaccine. The source was PBMCs, collected 5 days after the yellow fever booster vaccination. The rearrangement joins TRBV11-2 to TRBJ2-2; the D is unclear. The CDR3 DNA reads as TGTGCCAGCAGCTTGACAACCCCGAACACCGGGGAGCTGTTTTTT. Translation gives CASSLTTPNTGELFF.